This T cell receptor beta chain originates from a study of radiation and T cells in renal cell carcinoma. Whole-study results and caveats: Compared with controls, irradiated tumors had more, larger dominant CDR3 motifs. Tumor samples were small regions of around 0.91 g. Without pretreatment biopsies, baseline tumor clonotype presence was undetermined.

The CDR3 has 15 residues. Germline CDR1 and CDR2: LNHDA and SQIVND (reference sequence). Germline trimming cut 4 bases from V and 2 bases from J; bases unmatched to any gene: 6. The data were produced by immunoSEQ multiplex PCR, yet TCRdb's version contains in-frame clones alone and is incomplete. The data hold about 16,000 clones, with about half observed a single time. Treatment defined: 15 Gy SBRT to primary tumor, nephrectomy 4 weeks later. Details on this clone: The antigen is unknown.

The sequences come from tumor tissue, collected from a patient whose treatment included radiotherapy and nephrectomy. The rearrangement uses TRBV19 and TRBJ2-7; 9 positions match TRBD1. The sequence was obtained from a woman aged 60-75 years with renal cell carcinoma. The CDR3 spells CASSTPGTGTYEQYF. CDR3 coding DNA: TGTGCCAGTAGTACTCCCGGGACAGGGACCTACGAGCAGTACTTC.